This T cell receptor beta chain was found in a study of regulatory T cells in long-lasting Graves disease. Broader study findings: Persistent Graves' cases showed lower TCR diversity than newly diagnosed cases. Study of thyroid tissue was not done, with only peripheral blood studied.

Germline V CDR1 and CDR2: ENHRY, SYGVKD. V gave up 5 bases and J gave up 12 bases, with 23 bases separating them. CDR3 length: 14 amino acids. This clonotype has ten or more counts. Its antigen remains unknown. Combining iRepertoire HTBI primers with Arm-PCR of CDR3 regions, the authors built TCR beta libraries. TCRdb re-derived calls from the multiplex PCR reads in MiXCR, one entry per CDR3 protein. The table has some 250,000 distinct CDR3 sequences, around 20% seen once. Time point given: newly diagnosed GD, antithyroid drugs for less than 3 months. With RNA extracted from PBMCs as input, the TCR library was made.

The TCR sequence derives from a female donor with Graves disease. The chain combines TRBV10-3 with TRBJ2-7, with a weak D call TRBD1 (6 bases). This specimen was peripheral blood mononuclear cells (PBMCs), taken at new diagnosis, from a patient treated with antithyroid drugs. The CDR3 loop reads CAISKNRDTTALYF. The DNA for the CDR3 is TGTGCCATCAGTAAGAACCGGGACACCACTGCCCTGTACTTC.